This T cell receptor beta chain was sequenced in a study of shared clonotypes between healthy human individuals. Splitting of each subset's genomic DNA was done evenly across several immunoSEQ plates. Some clones are missing from TCRdb's copy, which holds only in-frame ones; the method was immunoSEQ multiplex PCR. Found here are about 680,000 clones, roughly 70% of them singletons; the top ten hold 1.5% to 2%. Adults of Caucasian background living in Nashville, Tennessee made up all donors. In the CD4+ fraction, cells were divided into CD45RA+ naive and CD45RA-negative memory subsets. Germline lookup yields CDR1 SGHRS and CDR2 YFSETQ. The CDR3 is 14 residues long. V was pared by 7 bases and J by 4 bases, with 7 bases of the junction left unmatched.

This chain connects TRBV5-1 to TRBJ2-2; 7 bases align to TRBD1. Sequencing was performed on memory CD4+ T cells sorted from blood. Subset here: CD45RA-negative fraction. The origin of this receptor is a woman younger than 45 in good health. The CDR3: CASRVTGATGELFF. For the CDR3, the DNA is TGCGCCAGCCGCGTCACAGGGGCCACCGGGGAGCTGTTTTTT.